This TCR beta chain stems from a study of beta chain features in type 1 diabetes. As every portion of the isolated RNA was reverse transcribed, the sequencing read expressed TCRB transcripts. The method was immunoSEQ multiplex PCR; TCRdb's version includes in-frame clones alone and lacks a portion of them. The data hold 150,000 to 190,000 clones, with over 8.5% observed a single time. CDR1 is SEHNR and CDR2 is FQNEAQ in the germline V gene (reference sequence). This CDR3 is built from 15 residues. The V and J ends lost 5 bases and 2 bases respectively, with 16 bases between them. This receptor was identified in a man aged 18 to 29 in good health. V usage is TRBV7-9 and J usage is TRBJ2-7, with D possibly matching TRBD1 (5 bases). The specimen sequenced was central memory CD4+ T cells from blood. The CDR3 DNA reads as TGTGCCAGCAGCCCGGACATCGGAATCCCCTACGAGCAGTACTTC. Its protein is CASSPDIGIPYEQYF.